The TCR beta chain under discussion was sequenced for a study of T-cell memory formation after mild COVID-19. Study at large: TCR clusters were largely donor specific.

General observations from the study: Mainly in CM and EM were contracting CD4+ clones; CD8+ were in EMRA. A second wave expanding day 15 to 37 was CD4+-biased; contracting clones were balanced. Pre-infection memory held some responding clones, suggesting pre-existing cross-reactive T cells responded.

TCRdb reprocessed the 5' RACE reads with MiXCR, giving one entry per CDR3 protein. The sample records some 110,000 distinct CDR3 sequences, about an eighth being singletons. This clonotype showed up many times. Antigen specificity is unknown. With V trimmed by 0 bases and J by 6 bases, 3 bases remained unmatched. CDR3 length: 15 residues. CDR1 and CDR2 (germline): SGHTA, FQGNSA. The material sequenced was PBMCs or a T cell subset sorted from them (not recorded which). The genes are TRBV7-2 and TRBJ2-1; TRBD2 matches 9 bases. The receptor comes from an adult woman who had mild COVID-19 (a few samples of this study predate the infection). Cell type and time point are not known. The CDR3 bases are TGTGCCAGCAGCTTAGCACTAGCGGGCATCAATGAGCAGTTCTTC. It codes for CASSLALAGINEQFF.